These T cell receptor beta chains were read from a single sample in a study of chemoradiotherapy in HPV16-positive cancers. Some clones are missing from TCRdb's copy, which holds only in-frame ones; the method was immunoSEQ multiplex PCR. The table has around 16,000 clones, 60% to 80% seen once; the top ten hold 11%. Sampling was carried out from a patient who underwent chemoradiotherapy. Receptors were obtained from a human donor with HPV-associated anogenital cancer. Each CDR3 is given with its conserved first and last residue. The D gene is left open where the match is weak. Clone size is given for some rows only: seen once, a few or many times, or a class if the clone is expanded.

D	J	V	size	DNA	CDR3
-	TRBJ2-3	TRBV15	-	TGTGCCACCAGCAGAGGGGGGAGTACAGATACGCAGTATTTT	CATSRGGSTDTQYF
-	TRBJ1-1	TRBV18	-	TGTGCCAGCTCACCACAGGGGCAAGGCACTGAAGCTTTCTTT	CASSPQGQGTEAFF
TRBD1	TRBJ2-5	TRBV5-1	-	TGCGCCAGCAGCACCGGGACAGGGGGCGGGGAGACCCAGTACTTC	CASSTGTGGGETQYF
TRBD1	TRBJ2-1	TRBV5-1	-	TGCGCCAGCAGCCCATCAGGGGGCTACTACAATGAGCAGTTCTTC	CASSPSGGYYNEQFF
TRBD1	TRBJ1-2	TRBV30	-	TGTGCCTGGTCGGTACCGGGACAGGGTTATGGCTACACCTTC	CAWSVPGQGYGYTF
-	TRBJ1-2	TRBV10-2	-	TGCGCCAGCAGTGAGTCAAGGCCAAATGGCTACACCTTC	CASSESRPNGYTF
-	TRBJ2-7	TRBV11-2	-	TGTGCCAGCAGCCAAACAGGGATCGAGCAGTACTTC	CASSQTGIEQYF
-	TRBJ2-7	TRBV6-5	-	TGTGCCAGCAGTTACAGTACGGGGGCGATACTCTACGAGCAGTACTTC	CASSYSTGAILYEQYF
-	TRBJ1-1	TRBV7-2	-	TGTGCCAGCAGCTCAAACATGAACACTGAAGCTTTCTTT	CASSSNMNTEAFF
-	TRBJ1-5	TRBV6-1	-	TGTGCCAGCAAAAACGGACAGACGAATCAGCCCCAGCATTTT	CASKNGQTNQPQHF
TRBD1	TRBJ1-1	TRBV27	few	TGTGCCAGCGCACTCCTACAGGGGAGGACTGAAGCTTTCTTT	CASALLQGRTEAFF
-	TRBJ1-3	TRBV9	few	TGTGCCAGCAGCGCGGGACTCCTTTACTCTGGAAACACCATATATTTT	CASSAGLLYSGNTIYF
TRBD1	TRBJ1-3	TRBV5-1	-	TGCGCCAGCAGCTTGGCCGGACAGGGTTATTCTGGAAACACCATATATTTT	CASSLAGQGYSGNTIYF
-	TRBJ2-7	TRBV12-5	-	TGTGCTAGTGGTTTGGACTACGGACCCACGATTCAGCTGTACTTC	CASGLDYGPTIQLYF
-	TRBJ1-2	TRBV11-2	-	TGTGCCAGCAGCTTCTCCCCGCCCTATGGCTACACCTTC	CASSFSPPYGYTF
TRBD1	TRBJ1-1	TRBV5-4	-	TGTGCCAGCAGCTTGAATAAGCAACAGGGGGCCGAAGCTTTCTTT	CASSLNKQQGAEAFF
TRBD1	TRBJ1-1	TRBV30	-	TGTGCCTGGAGTGTAAGGTATAGGGACAGGGAAGCTTTCTTT	CAWSVRYRDREAFF
-	TRBJ2-6	TRBV7-6	few	TGTGCCAGCAGCCCCCGCTCTGGGGCCAACGTCCTGACTTTC	CASSPRSGANVLTF
-	TRBJ1-6	TRBV27	-	TGTGCCAGCAGTCCCCCCGGCCGACATTCACCCCTCCACTTT	CASSPPGRHSPLHF
-	TRBJ1-3	TRBV27	-	TGTGCCAGCAGTCCCATATCCGCGCGGGGCTCTGGAAACACCATATATTTT	CASSPISARGSGNTIYF
-	TRBJ2-3	TRBV5-8	-	TGTGCCAGCAGCTTGGAAGGTGACGGACACACAGATACGCAGTATTTT	CASSLEGDGHTDTQYF
TRBD1	TRBJ1-6	TRBV6-5	few	TGTGCCAGCAGCCGGGACAGCATCGGGAATTCCCTCCACTTT	CASSRDSIGNSLHF
-	TRBJ1-5	TRBV4-1	-	TGCGCCAGCAGCCCTAGACTGGACGTTAGCAATCAGCCCCAGCATTTT	CASSPRLDVSNQPQHF
TRBD2	TRBJ2-2	TRBV2	-	TGTGCCAGCAGTTTATTCGCGGGGGGGAACACCGGGGAGCTGTTTTTT	CASSLFAGGNTGELFF
-	TRBJ2-3	TRBV4-1	-	TGCGCCAGCAGCCAACTTGGGGGCCGTAGCACAGATACGCAGTATTTT	CASSQLGGRSTDTQYF
-	TRBJ2-7	TRBV11-3	-	TGTGCCAGCAGCCTCGTACAGGGCAACGAGCAGTACTTC	CASSLVQGNEQYF
-	TRBJ1-2	TRBV5-6	-	TGTGCCAGCAGCTTGTTGGGGGCGGGTGGCTACACCTTC	CASSLLGAGGYTF
TRBD1	TRBJ2-7	TRBV2	-	TGTGCCAGCAGACCCGGGACAGGGAAAATGTACTTC	CASRPGTGKMYF
-	TRBJ2-7	TRBV7-8	-	TGTGCCAGCAGTCTTCCCGGGGGCTACGAGCAGTACTTC	CASSLPGGYEQYF